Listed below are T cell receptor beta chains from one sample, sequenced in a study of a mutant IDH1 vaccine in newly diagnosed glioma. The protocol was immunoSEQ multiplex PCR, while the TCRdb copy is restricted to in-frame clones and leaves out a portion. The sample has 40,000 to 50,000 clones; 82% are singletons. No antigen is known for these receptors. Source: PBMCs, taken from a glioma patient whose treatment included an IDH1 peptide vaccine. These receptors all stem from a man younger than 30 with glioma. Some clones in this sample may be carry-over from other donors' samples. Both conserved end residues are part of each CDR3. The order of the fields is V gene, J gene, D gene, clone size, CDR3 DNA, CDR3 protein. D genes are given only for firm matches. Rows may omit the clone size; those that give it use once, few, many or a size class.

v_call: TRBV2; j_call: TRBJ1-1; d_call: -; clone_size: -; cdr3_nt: TGTGCCAGCAGTGATGGGTCGGCCCCTGAAGCTTTCTTT; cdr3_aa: CASSDGSAPEAFF
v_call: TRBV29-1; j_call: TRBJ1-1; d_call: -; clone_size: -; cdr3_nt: TGCAGCGTCCTCGGGGGGGTCACCACTGAAGCTTTCTTT; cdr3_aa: CSVLGGVTTEAFF
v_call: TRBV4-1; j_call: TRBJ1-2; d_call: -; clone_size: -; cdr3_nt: TGCGCCAGCAGCCAAAATACCAGGGATGGCTACACCTTC; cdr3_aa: CASSQNTRDGYTF
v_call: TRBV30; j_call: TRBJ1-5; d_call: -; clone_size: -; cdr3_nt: TGTGCCTGGAGTGTACCGTTATGGAACCAGCCCCAGCATTTT; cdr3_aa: CAWSVPLWNQPQHF
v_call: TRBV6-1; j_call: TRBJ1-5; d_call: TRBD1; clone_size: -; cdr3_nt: TGTGCCAGCACGACAGGGATGAGGAGCAATCAGCCCCAGCATTTT; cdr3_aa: CASTTGMRSNQPQHF
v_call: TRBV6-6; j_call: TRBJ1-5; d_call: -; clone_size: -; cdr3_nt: TGTGCCAGCAGTTACGGCGTGTGGGATCGCAATCAGCCCCAGCATTTT; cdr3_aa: CASSYGVWDRNQPQHF
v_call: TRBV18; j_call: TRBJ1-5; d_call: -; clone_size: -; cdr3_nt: TGTGCCAGCTCACTTGACCGGGGGCAGCCCCAGCATTTT; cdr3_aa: CASSLDRGQPQHF
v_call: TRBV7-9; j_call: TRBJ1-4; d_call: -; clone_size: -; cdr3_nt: TGTGCCAGCAGCTTACGAAGCACAAGGGACGGTAGTGAAAAACTGTTTTTT; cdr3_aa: CASSLRSTRDGSEKLFF
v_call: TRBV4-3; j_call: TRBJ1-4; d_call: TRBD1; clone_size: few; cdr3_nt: TGCGCCAGCAGCCAAGAGGGGGCACAGGGGATGAATGAAAAACTGTTTTTT; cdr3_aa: CASSQEGAQGMNEKLFF
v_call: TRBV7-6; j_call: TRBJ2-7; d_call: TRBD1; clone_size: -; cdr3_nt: TGTGCCAGCAGCCCGACAGGGGGAAGCTCCTACGAGCAGTACTTC; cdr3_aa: CASSPTGGSSYEQYF
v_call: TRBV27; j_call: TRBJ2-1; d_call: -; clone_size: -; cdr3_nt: TGTGCCAGCAGTTTGAGGCTCGCCTCCTACAATGAGCAGTTCTTC; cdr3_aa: CASSLRLASYNEQFF
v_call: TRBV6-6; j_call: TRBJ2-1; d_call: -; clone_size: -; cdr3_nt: TGTGCCAGCAGTCGACAGGCCTCGGGGCAGTTCTTC; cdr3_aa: CASSRQASGQFF
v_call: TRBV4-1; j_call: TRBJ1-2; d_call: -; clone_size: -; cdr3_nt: TGCGCCAGCAGCCAAGACCAACTCGACAGCCCCGGCTACACCTTC; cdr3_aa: CASSQDQLDSPGYTF
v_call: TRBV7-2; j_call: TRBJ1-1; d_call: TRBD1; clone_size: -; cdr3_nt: TGTGCCAGCAGCTTATGGGACAGGGGTACTGAAGCTTTCTTT; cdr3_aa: CASSLWDRGTEAFF
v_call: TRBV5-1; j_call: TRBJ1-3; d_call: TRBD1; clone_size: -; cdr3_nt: TGCGCCAGCAGCTTGGAGAAGGGGGCAAGTGGAAACACCATATATTTT; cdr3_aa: CASSLEKGASGNTIYF
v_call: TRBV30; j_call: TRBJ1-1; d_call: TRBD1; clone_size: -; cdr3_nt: TGTGCCTGGAGTTACAGGGGGGGAACTGAAGCTTTCTTT; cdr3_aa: CAWSYRGGTEAFF
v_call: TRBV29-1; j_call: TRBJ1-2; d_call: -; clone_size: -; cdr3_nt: TGCAGCGCCCAATCCCCCTATGGCTACACCTTC; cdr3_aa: CSAQSPYGYTF
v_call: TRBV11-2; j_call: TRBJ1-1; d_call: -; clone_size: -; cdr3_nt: TGTGCCAGCAGCTTAAGCGACAGGAACACTGAAGCTTTCTTT; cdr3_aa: CASSLSDRNTEAFF
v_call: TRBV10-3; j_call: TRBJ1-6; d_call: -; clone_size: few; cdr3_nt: TGTGCCATCAGTGGGGCACAGGGACAAAAATCACCCCTCCACTTT; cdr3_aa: CAISGAQGQKSPLHF
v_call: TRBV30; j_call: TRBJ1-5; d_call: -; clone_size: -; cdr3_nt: TGTGCCTGGAGCATCCTCGGCAATCAGCCCCAGCATTTT; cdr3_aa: CAWSILGNQPQHF
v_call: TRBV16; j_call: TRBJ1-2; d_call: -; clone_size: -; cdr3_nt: TGTGCCAGCAGCCAATCGAGAGCATCCCCTATAGATGGCTACACCTTC; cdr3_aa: CASSQSRASPIDGYTF
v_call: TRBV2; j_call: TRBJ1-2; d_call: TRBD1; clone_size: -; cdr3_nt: TGTGCCAGCAGCGCCGACAGGGGTCGCTTCGGCTACACCTTC; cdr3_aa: CASSADRGRFGYTF
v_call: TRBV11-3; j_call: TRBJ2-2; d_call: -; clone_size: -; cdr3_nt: TGTGCCAGCAGCTTAGCTTTTCCCGCCGGGGAGCTGTTTTTT; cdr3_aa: CASSLAFPAGELFF
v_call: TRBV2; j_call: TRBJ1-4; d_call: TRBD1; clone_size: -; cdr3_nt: TGTGCCAGCCGTAGCGGGCAGGGGGCTAAGAAGGCTTTT; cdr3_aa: CASRSGQGAKKAF
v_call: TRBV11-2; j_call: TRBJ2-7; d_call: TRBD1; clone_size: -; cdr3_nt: TGTGCCAGCAGCCCGTCGACAGGGGGCTACGAGCAGTACTTC; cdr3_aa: CASSPSTGGYEQYF
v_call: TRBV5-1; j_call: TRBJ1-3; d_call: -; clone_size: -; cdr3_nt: TGCGCCAGCAGCTTAGAAACAGGGAGAGGAAACACCATATATTTT; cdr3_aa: CASSLETGRGNTIYF
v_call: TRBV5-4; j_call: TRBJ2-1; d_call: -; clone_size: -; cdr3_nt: TGTGCCAGCAGCTTGGCGCTGAGCACGGTCGATGAGCAGTTCTTC; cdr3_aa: CASSLALSTVDEQFF
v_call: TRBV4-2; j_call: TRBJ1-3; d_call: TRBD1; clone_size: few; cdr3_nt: TGTGCCAGCAGCCACCAGACAGGGACTGGAAACACCATATATTTT; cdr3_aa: CASSHQTGTGNTIYF
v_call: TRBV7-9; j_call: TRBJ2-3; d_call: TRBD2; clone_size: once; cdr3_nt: TGTGCCAGCAGCTTAGGGGGGACTAGCGGGAGCACAGATACGCAGTATTTT; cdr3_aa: CASSLGGTSGSTDTQYF
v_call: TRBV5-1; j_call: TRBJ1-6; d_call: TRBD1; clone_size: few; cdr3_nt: TGCGCCAGCAGCTTGGGACAGGGGAGGGATTCACCCCTCCACTTT; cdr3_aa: CASSLGQGRDSPLHF
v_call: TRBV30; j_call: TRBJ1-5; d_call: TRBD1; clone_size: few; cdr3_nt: TGTGCCTGGAGTGTTCGGACAGGGGTAAGACAGCCCCAGCATTTT; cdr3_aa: CAWSVRTGVRQPQHF
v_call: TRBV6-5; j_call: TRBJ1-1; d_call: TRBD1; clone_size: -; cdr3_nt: TGTGCCAGCAGTTACTTAAAGGGACAGGCAGCCGAAGCTTTCTTT; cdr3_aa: CASSYLKGQAAEAFF
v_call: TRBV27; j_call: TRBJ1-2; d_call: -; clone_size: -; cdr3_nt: TGTGCCAGCAGTTCACCTAGGACGGGAACTTATGGCTACACCTTC; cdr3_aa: CASSSPRTGTYGYTF
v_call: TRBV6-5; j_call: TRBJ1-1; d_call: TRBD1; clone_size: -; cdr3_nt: TGTGCCAGCAGTCCCGACAGGGGCGGCACTGAAGCTTTCTTT; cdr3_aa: CASSPDRGGTEAFF